Sequencing of this TCR beta chain was carried out in a study of shared T cell receptors in the human thymus. Only in-frame clones appear in the TCRdb table, and some are missing; sequencing was by immunoSEQ multiplex PCR. The profile shows about 660,000 clones, around 87% of them singletons. In addition, the sample was reused for a study of human thymus T cells. This second report adds: Healthy Finnish infants undergoing corrective surgery for congenital heart defects were the donors. Resected material from corrective heart surgery provided the thymus tissue analysed. V and J gene usage appeared biased in thymic and blood repertoires. Related research described thymic repertoires that were highly overlapping among unrelated individuals.

This clonotype originated in a boy under two years old with a congenital heart defect. The source material was thymocytes.

CDR3 region: CASTRGTSGKGQYF. The CDR3 region has the DNA TGTGCCAGCACCCGAGGGACTAGCGGGAAGGGGCAGTACTTC. This chain links TRBV11-2 with TRBJ2-7; TRBD2 matches at 13 bases. The CDR3 spans 14 residues. From germline, CDR1 is SGHAT and CDR2 FQNNGV. With V trimmed by 7 bases and J by 9 bases, 9 bases remained unmatched.